This entry lists 5 T cell receptor beta chains sequenced from one sample in a study of blood T cell repertoires in COVID-19. Profiling relied on immunoSEQ multiplex PCR, and the TCRdb table lists in-frame clones only, not all of them. The data show about 200,000 clones, with around four fifths seen just once and around 1% held by the top ten. The specimen was peripheral blood. These receptors were taken from a man between 60 and 70 years old with COVID-19, enrolled during active disease.

The CDR3 loop reads CARPTGAPRKIPANTEAFF. CDR3 DNA: TGTGCCCGACCGACAGGGGCTCCTCGAAAAATCCCCGCTAACACTGAAGCTTTCTTT. The chain combines TRBV6-4 with TRBJ1-1, with 8 bases matching TRBD1. This CDR3 has 19 residues. V shed 11 bases, J shed 2 bases, and the junction held 25 bases outside the gene matches. Germline V gene data show CDR1 as MRHNA and CDR2 as SNTAGT.

CDR3 region: CASRLPWRTGELFF. The CDR3 DNA reads TGTGCCAGTAGACTCCCGTGGCGGACCGGGGAGCTGTTTTTT. The chain is built from TRBV19 and TRBJ2-2; D is uncertain. Germline V gene lookup returns CDR1 LNHDA and CDR2 SQIVND (reference sequence). This CDR3 is 14 amino acids long. The V end was cut by 6 bases, the J end by 5 bases, with 13 bases between.

This clone was counted a single time. This chain uses TRBV9 with TRBJ1-4; D unresolved. The CDR3 loop spans 14 amino acids. Germline-derived CDR1 and CDR2 are SGDLS and YYNGEE. V shed 0 bases and J shed 4 bases, with 7 bases lying between them. The CDR3 bases are TGTGCCAGCAGCGTAGACGGGAATAATGAAAAACTGTTTTTT. This translates into CASSVDGNNEKLFF.

V and J are TRBV5-1 and TRBJ2-3; 7 bases line up with TRBD1. The CDR3 runs to 15 residues. The V gene's germline CDR1 is SGHRS and CDR2 YFSETQ. With V trimmed by 5 bases and J by 0 bases, 6 bases remained unmatched. The CDR3 loop reads CASSEGAHSTDTQYF. CDR3 nucleotides: TGCGCCAGCAGTGAGGGGGCCCATAGCACAGATACGCAGTATTTT. Full variable domain (remainder filled in from reference TRBV5-1 and TRBJ2-3): KAGVTQTPRYLIKTRGQQVTLSCSPISGHRSVSWYQQTPGQGLQFLFEYFSETQRNKGNFPGRFSGRQFSNSRSEMNVSTLELGDSALYLCASSEGAHSTDTQYFGPGTRLTVL.

This chain links TRBV7-3 with TRBJ1-1; 12 nucleotides match TRBD1. J was trimmed by 5 bases and V by 2 bases; bases with no gene match: 15. Per the germline V gene, CDR1 is SGHTA and CDR2 is FQGTGA. This CDR3 comprises 19 residues. CDR3 nucleotide sequence: TGTGCCAGCAGCTTACGGGCTAGAGGGACAGGGGGCGGGGGGACTGAAGCTTTCTTT. Translated, it gives CASSLRARGTGGGGTEAFF.